One and the same sample provided the 2 T cell receptor beta chains below, sequenced in a study of shared clonotypes between healthy human individuals (dated by TCRdb to 2018 to 2021). The library was built by means of the immunoSEQ multiplex PCR assay. This immuneACCESS table, as held by TCRdb, lists in-frame sequences with V and J called but not all clones. Of the missing ones, under half trace to an unresolved V gene in checked studies; the others have no known cause. This sample lists about 2 million clones; about 94% were detected once. The ten most abundant clones make up 0.95% to 1.5% of the sample. For the CD8 naive samples, CD45RO-negative cells were positively selected for CCR7, yielding a CD45RA+CCR7+ population from which TemRA cells were excluded. Material: naive CD8+ T cells sorted from blood. Per the publication, the cell subset or site label means: CD45RA+CCR7+. All receptors come from a man younger than 35 in good health.

The chain links TRBV5-1 to TRBJ2-7; 9 bases match TRBD1. V gave up 0 bases and J gave up 6 bases; unmatched junction bases: 7. Germline loops: CDR1 SGHRS, CDR2 YFSETQ. CDR3 size: 15 residues. DNA for the CDR3: TGCGCCAGCAGCTTGGAGGGGACAGGGCTCGGCGAGCAGTACTTC. Its protein is CASSLEGTGLGEQYF.

The chain uses TRBV6-5 and TRBJ2-1; D unresolved. Trimming took 4 bases from V and 4 from J, leaving 14 bases between them. Germline CDR1 is MNHEY and CDR2 is SVGAGI. The length of the CDR3 is 15 residues. The CDR3 reads CASSSLPWGYNEQFF. The CDR3 DNA sequence: TGTGCCAGCAGTTCCCTCCCCTGGGGTTACAATGAGCAGTTCTTC.